Below, 13 T cell receptor beta chains from the same sample are listed, as sequenced in a study of blood T cell repertoires in COVID-19 (dated by TCRdb to about 2020). Library preparation was by the immunoSEQ multiplex PCR assay. Here the immuneACCESS table is served through TCRdb, limited to in-frame sequences with V and J called. Missing clones are a known gap in these copies; in checked studies unresolved V genes cover under half, and the rest lacks a known reason. Recorded for this sample are 150,000 to 200,000 clones; about 90% of them occurred a single time. The ten biggest clones cover about 8.4% of the sample. Sequencing was performed on PBMCs or T cells enriched from blood (not recorded which). The receptors stem from a young woman who had recovered from COVID-19.

V gene TRBV27 combines with J gene TRBJ1-1; 8 bases are a match to TRBD1. V shed 4 bases, J shed 5 bases, and the junction held 9 bases outside the gene matches. The CDR3 covers 15 residues. In germline, CDR1 is MNHEY, CDR2 SMNVEV (reference sequence). The CDR3 sequence: CASSSRTGSRTEAFF. The CDR3, as DNA: TGTGCCAGCAGTTCGCGGACAGGGTCGCGGACTGAAGCTTTCTTT.

The rearrangement links TRBV19 to TRBJ1-4; 8 bases are shared with TRBD1. Germline V gene lookup returns CDR1 LNHDA and CDR2 SQIVND (reference sequence). Trimming cost V 5 bases and J 0 bases; bases outside gene matches: 2. The CDR3 runs 15 residues. The CDR3 DNA is TGTGCCAGTAGTGGGGGACAGGCAACTAATGAAAAACTGTTTTTT. Its protein product is CASSGGQATNEKLFF.

This sequence joins TRBV5-4 and TRBJ2-2; the D gene is possibly TRBD2 (7 bases). The CDR3 spans 16 residues. Germline CDR1 is SGHNT and CDR2 is YYREEE (reference sequence). V gave up 1 base and J gave up 6 bases, with 16 bases separating them. CDR3 in amino acids: CASSLNSGGRAGELFF. For the CDR3, the DNA is TGTGCCAGCAGCTTGAATTCCGGGGGGCGGGCCGGGGAGCTGTTTTTT. The full variable domain, its missing parts supplied by reference TRBV5-4 and TRBJ2-2, is ETGVTQSPTHLIKTRGQQVTLRCSSQSGHNTVSWYQQALGQGPQFIFQYYREEENGRGNFPPRFSGLQFPNYSSELNVNALELDDSALYLCASSLNSGGRAGELFFGEGSRLTVL.

The rearrangement links TRBV19 to TRBJ1-2; D gene uncertain. This CDR3 comprises 15 residues. V dropped 1 base and J dropped 1 base, with 10 bases sitting between them. Germline V gene sequence: CDR1 LNHDA, CDR2 SQIVND (reference sequence). CDR3 in DNA: TGTGCCAGTAGTATAGTATCAGGAGGTAACTATGGCTACACCTTC. Translated, it gives CASSIVSGGNYGYTF.

The gene calls are TRBV28 and TRBJ1-2, with unresolved D. Looked up from germline, CDR1 is MDHEN and CDR2 is SYDVKM. The length of the CDR3 is 14 residues. V was pared by 7 bases and J by 4 bases, with 16 bases between. CDR3 in DNA: TGTGCCAGCAAACTACCCTTGGGGAGCTATGGCTACACCTTC. This encodes CASKLPLGSYGYTF.

V is TRBV9 and J is TRBJ2-3; TRBD2 matches 10 bases. The length of the CDR3 is 18 residues. Germline loops: CDR1 SGDLS, CDR2 YYNGEE. V dropped 3 bases and J dropped 3; count of bases not matched to a gene: 13. CDR3 region: CASSAMTSSGSYTDTQYF. The CDR3 nucleotides are TGTGCCAGCAGCGCTATGACTTCTAGCGGGAGTTATACAGATACGCAGTATTTT.

This CDR3 is CSVRGSSYNEQFF. In DNA, the CDR3 is TGCAGCGTCAGGGGGAGCTCCTACAATGAGCAGTTCTTC. The V gene is TRBV29-1, the J gene TRBJ2-1, with 7 bases that match TRBD1. CDR3 size: 13 residues. V lost 6 bases to trimming and J lost 0 bases; unmatched junction nucleotides: 2. Germline V gene sequence: CDR1 SQVTM, CDR2 ANQGSEA.

The table lists this clone with a count of one. The V and J genes are TRBV3-1 (or the pseudogene TRBV3-2) and TRBJ1-2, with D uncertain. V lost 1 base to trimming and J lost 5 bases, with 14 bases between them. The CDR3 totals 15 residues. Germline CDR1 is LGHDT and CDR2 is YNNKEL (reference sequence). The CDR3 region is CASSQGGGFGYGYTF. CDR3 DNA: TGTGCCAGCAGCCAAGGAGGAGGTTTTGGATATGGCTACACCTTC.

V and J are TRBV2 and TRBJ1-4, with TRBD1 matching over 7 bases. The J segment lost 5 bases and the V segment lost 10 bases, leaving 10 bases of the junction unmatched. The CDR3 has 14 amino acids. Germline V gene sequence: CDR1 SNHLY, CDR2 FYNNEI. The CDR3 nucleotides are TGTGCCACCGGCTTGACAGGGATCAATGAAAAACTGTTTTTT. The encoded protein is CATGLTGINEKLFF.

The table lists this clone with a few counts. The gene calls are TRBV30 and TRBJ2-2; tentatively, D is TRBD1 (5 bases). This CDR3 spans 14 amino acids. In germline, CDR1 is GTSNPN, CDR2 SVGIG (reference sequence). Deletions cut 6 bases from V and 1 base from J, with 12 bases between. DNA for the CDR3: TGTGCCTGCGCCACACAGGTGAACACCGGGGAGCTGTTTTTT. This gives the protein CACATQVNTGELFF.

The chain links TRBV30 to TRBJ1-2, with 8 nucleotides matching TRBD1. The germline V gene encodes CDR1 GTSNPN and CDR2 SVGIG (reference sequence). The CDR3 sequence is 14 residues long. V dropped 1 base and J dropped 3; count of bases not matched to a gene: 4. As DNA, the CDR3 is TGTGCCTGGAGTGGGGACAGGCGATACTATGGCTACACCTTC. It codes for CAWSGDRRYYGYTF.

This chain links TRBV2 with TRBJ1-2; D not certain. The CDR3 is 12 amino acids. CDR1 and CDR2 (germline): SNHLY, FYNNEI. With 5 bases removed from V and 8 bases from J, the gap between germline ends came to 12 bases. This CDR3 is CASSPDSGGYTF. For the CDR3, the DNA is TGTGCCAGCAGTCCAGATAGCGGAGGCTACACCTTC.

The rearrangement uses TRBV19 and TRBJ2-1; D might be TRBD1 (5 bases). Per the germline V gene, CDR1 is LNHDA and CDR2 is SQIVND (reference sequence). The CDR3 has 14 residues. The ends were cut back, 5 bases at V and 8 bases at J, with 16 bases in the middle. The CDR3: CASSRAGRLDEQFF. The DNA for the CDR3 is TGTGCCAGTAGTCGGGCAGGGCGTTTGGATGAGCAGTTCTTC.